Below, one T cell receptor beta chain is given with its context. What this receptor recognizes is not known. No base-level quality is on record; no much larger clone is a single base apart. The record originates from a study of shared clonotypes between healthy human individuals (TCRdb year 2020). Regarding the complete study: The cohort comprised a couple of women and a few men aged 18 to 49 years. For each donor, three plates each were used for CD4 naive and CD4 memory, two plates were used for CD8 naive, and one plate was used for CD8 memory. To estimate repertoire size and how much clonotype sharing occurs between individuals, the study deeply sequenced the blood TCR repertoires of several healthy adults. To increase sequencing depth and limit assay-specific biases, TCR repertoire library preparation and sequencing were carried out by different laboratories using diverse techniques. Between about 0.8 and 8.9 billion PBMCs per donor were obtained by leukapheresis.

What the authors observed across the whole study: Sampling was limited to blood, and TCR repertoires in tissue likely differ from TCR repertoires in blood. The small number of donors limited the genetic and exposure-history diversity represented. Estimated clonotype richness was generally larger for naive than for memory subsets. Across a handful of donors, approximately 5% of naive CD4, roughly 3.3% of naive CD8, roughly 2.2% of memory CD4, and 0.4% to 0.45% of memory CD8 clonotypes were shared. Based on pairwise subsampling, the degree of clonotype sharing among donors was expected to be affected by sequencing depth. Incomplete sequencing was indicated by rarefaction of sorted-subset datasets, despite the large sequencing depth. Clonotypes shared by all four sorted-subset donors showed higher generation probabilities than non-shared clonotypes.

Using the deep immunoSEQ assay, TCR CDR3 regions were amplified from genomic DNA by multiplex PCR. Extracted genomic DNA from each cell subset was distributed evenly across all wells of several immunoSEQ 96-well plates, and each plate was treated as a replicate. For sorted subsets, each replicate PCR was loaded with roughly 200 ng genomic DNA, equivalent to about 33,000 T cell genomes. The purified libraries were quantified using a Qubit 3.0 fluorometer, sized with a Bioanalyzer 2100, and then quantified again using the KAPA Library Quantification kit. A separate single-read 150-cycle Illumina NextSeq 550 flow cell was used to sequence each immunoSEQ 96-well plate. The original methods were these. The immunoSEQ output contained only junctional sequences without quality scores, so filtering could not match that applied to full-length reads. Sequences were annotated with PyIR, a Python wrapper for IgBLAST v1.9, using IMGT germline references to assign V/J genes and CDR3. Any read was removed if the V/J assignment was weak (E-value above 1e-6), the CDR3 was missing, or the read contained stop codons, out-of-frame junctions, or ambiguous translated residues. V3J clonotypes were defined as sequences sharing an identical inferred V gene, J gene, and CDR3 amino acid sequence. Percentage overlap between repertoires was calculated by dividing the number of shared unique clonotypes by the size of the smaller repertoire. RTK rarefaction, the Chao1 estimator, and Recon v2.1 estimates of unobserved clonotypes were used to assess repertoire richness. Generation probabilities for all TCRbeta clonotypes obtained by the gDNA method from a handful of donors were computed using OLGA. TCRdb limited this immuneACCESS table to in-frame rearrangements with V and J called. A share of clones is missing; checked studies link under half to unresolved V genes, and the rest is unexplained. D and trimming come from the DNA, and the V and J calls and clone size come from that table. The sample table lists some 2,100,000 clones, about 93% of them with a count of one. The ten largest make up around 1.7% of the sample.

For the CD8 naive samples, CD45RO-negative cells were positively selected for CCR7, yielding a CD45RA+CCR7+ population from which TemRA cells were excluded. The donors were healthy, HIV-negative adults with no recently reported acute infections or vaccinations. Only Caucasian adults living in Nashville, Tennessee, USA were represented among the donors. Blood was collected by leukapheresis, and PBMCs were isolated by Ficoll-Histopaque density gradient centrifugation and then cryopreserved in liquid nitrogen vapor phase. Analytical flow cytometry was used to check the purity and quantity of every magnetically sorted T cell population. Genomic DNA was isolated from every sorted fraction and measured by UV absorbance on a Nanodrop 2000c. CDR1 and CDR2, per the germline V gene (reference sequence), are MNHNY and SVGAGI. Trimmed from V: 7 bases; trimmed from J: 4 bases; junction bases lacking a gene match: 8. Measured from the cysteine to the phenylalanine, the CDR3 is 16 residues long. CDR3 DNA only is kept here, 48 bases in frame from base 1.

Here the chain combines TRBV6-6 and TRBJ2-5; 14 central nucleotides agree with TRBD2. Sequences were obtained from naive CD8+ T cells from PBMCs. Reading the label with the study, this specimen's cell subset or site is: CD45RA+CCR7+. The sequence was obtained from a man aged 18 to 30 in good health. Some clones in this sample may be carry-over from other donors' samples. The nucleotides are TGTGCCAGCATCAAAGGGGGACTAGCGGGAGTAGAGACCCAGTACTTC. Its translation reads: CASIKGGLAGVETQYF.